The 10 T cell receptor beta chains presented below share a single source sample, sequenced in a study of shared clonotypes between healthy human individuals. TCRdb keeps only in-frame clones here, not all; method: immunoSEQ multiplex PCR. The sample lists approximately 1,500,000 clones; about 98% were seen once. What was sequenced was naive CD4+ T cells sorted from blood. Subset denoted: CD45RA+ positively selected. Every receptor here comes from a man aged 25 to 40 in good health.

The chain joins TRBV29-1 to TRBJ1-2; 9 bases map to TRBD1. J was trimmed by 2 bases and V by 4 bases; bases with no gene match: 8. Germline CDR1 SQVTM, CDR2 ANQGSEA. The CDR3 covers 15 residues. In DNA form, the CDR3 reads TGCAGCGTTGGGAGGACGACAGGGGGGAACTATGGCTACACCTTC. Translated, it gives CSVGRTTGGNYGYTF.

V and J are TRBV5-4 and TRBJ1-1, with D possibly TRBD1 on 5 matching bases. V was clipped by 0 bases and J by 1 base, with 13 bases between them. Germline CDR1 SGHNT, CDR2 YYREEE (reference sequence). The CDR3 runs to 16 residues. The CDR3, as DNA: TGTGCCAGCAGCTTGGCCCCGGGACCGAGGAACACTGAAGCTTTCTTT. The encoded protein is CASSLAPGPRNTEAFF.

The V gene is TRBV10-3, the J gene TRBJ1-5; D remains unclear. The CDR3 loop spans 12 amino acids. Trimming took 6 bases from V and 6 from J, leaving 9 bases between them. Germline V gives CDR1 ENHRY, CDR2 SYGVKD. CDR3 sequence: CAIREGGQPQHF. The DNA for the CDR3 is TGTGCCATCAGGGAAGGCGGTCAGCCCCAGCATTTT.

CDR3 amino acids: CASSSGTPSDEQFF. For the CDR3, the DNA is TGTGCCAGCAGTTCCGGGACCCCGAGTGATGAGCAGTTCTTC. The chain couples TRBV28 to TRBJ2-1, with D perhaps assigned TRBD1 or TRBD2 (5 bases each). V lost 4 bases and J lost 8, with 15 bases in between. CDR3 length: 14 amino acids. Germline loops: CDR1 MDHEN, CDR2 SYDVKM.

The chain carries TRBV4-3 and TRBJ1-4, with D possibly being TRBD1 (6 bases). CDR3 length equals 14 residues. Germline V CDR1 and CDR2: LGHNA, YSLEER. Trimming cost V 5 bases and J 10 bases, with 17 bases left between them. The CDR3 DNA sequence: TGCGCCAGCAGCGATACAGGGTTCGGGGGAAAACTGTTTTTT. Residues: CASSDTGFGGKLFF.

In the case of this clone: Different DNA sequences within this sample yield the same CDR3. V is TRBV9 and J is TRBJ2-3, with no clear D. Germline V CDR1 and CDR2: SGDLS, YYNGEE. V shed 0 bases and J shed 2 bases, with 10 bases lying between them. This CDR3 has 15 residues. The CDR3, as DNA: TGTGCCAGCAGCGTAGTTGGGTGGGTCACAGATACGCAGTATTTT. The encoded protein is CASSVVGWVTDTQYF.

The chain has TRBV28 and TRBJ2-3; 10 bases line up with TRBD2. Germline V gives CDR1 MDHEN, CDR2 SYDVKM. The CDR3 is 19 amino acids. V lost 7 bases to trimming and J lost 1 base; unmatched junction nucleotides: 17. The CDR3 nucleotides are TGTGCCAGCATCCCCCCCCGGGGACCCGGGACTAGCGGCACAGATACGCAGTATTTT. Translation: CASIPPRGPGTSGTDTQYF.

V is TRBV7-2 and J is TRBJ2-5; D unclear. The CDR3 totals 13 residues. Looked up from germline, CDR1 is SGHTA and CDR2 is FQGNSA. Deletions cut 5 bases from V and 4 bases from J, with 11 bases between. CDR3: CASSHGSPETQYF. In DNA form, the CDR3 reads TGTGCCAGCAGCCACGGATCCCCAGAGACCCAGTACTTC. Full variable domain (remainder filled in from reference TRBV7-2 and TRBJ2-5): GAGVSQSPSNKVTEKGKDVELRCDPISGHTALYWYRQSLGQGLEFLIYFQGNSAPDKSGLPSDRFSAERTGGSVSTLTIQRTQQEDSAVYLCASSHGSPETQYFGPGTRLLVL.

The chain recombines TRBV6-4 with TRBJ1-2; 7 bases match TRBD1. V lost 6 bases and J lost 3; bases outside the gene matches: 4. Germline CDR1 is MRHNA and CDR2 is SNTAGT. CDR3 length: 13 residues. Written as DNA, the CDR3 is TGTGCCAGCAGCCGCGGGACAGACTATGGCTACACCTTC. Protein: CASSRGTDYGYTF.

The V and J genes are TRBV11-3 and TRBJ2-7; D not certain. From germline, CDR1 is SGHNT and CDR2 YENEEA. Trimming left V 4 bases short and J 0 bases short, with 10 bases between. The length of the CDR3 is 14 residues. In DNA, the CDR3 is TGTGCCAGCAGCTCGCACGGGTTCTCCTACGAGCAGTACTTC. Its protein product is CASSSHGFSYEQYF.